Listed below are T cell receptor beta chains from one sample, sequenced in a study of blood T cell repertoires in COVID-19. Repertoires were generated with immunoSEQ multiplex PCR, while TCRdb's copy carries only in-frame clones and drops some. The table has over 200,000 clones, around 84% seen once. The specimen sequenced was PBMCs or T cells enriched from blood (not recorded which). Receptors were obtained from a man aged 35-49 years who had recovered from COVID-19. The CDR3 runs from the conserved cysteine through the conserved F or W. D genes are given only for firm matches. Not all rows give a size; the values are once, few, many and, for expanded clones, a class.

V gene,D gene,clone size,J gene,CDR3 protein,CDR3 DNA
TRBV19,-,once,TRBJ2-7,CASSIGGAGWSYEQYF,TGTGCCAGTAGTATAGGAGGTGCGGGGTGGTCCTACGAGCAGTACTTC
TRBV11-3,TRBD1,-,TRBJ2-1,CASKGTGFSEQFF,TGTGCCAGCAAGGGGACAGGGTTCTCTGAGCAGTTCTTC
TRBV19,-,once,TRBJ1-3,CASSTVYYSGNTIYF,TGTGCCAGTAGTACTGTGTATTACTCTGGAAACACCATATATTTT
TRBV7-9,TRBD1,-,TRBJ1-1,CASSPGQLNTEAFF,TGTGCCAGCAGCCCGGGACAGTTGAACACTGAAGCTTTCTTT
TRBV24-1,-,-,TRBJ1-2,CATSEGLSYTF,TGTGCCACCAGTGAAGGACTTAGCTACACCTTC
TRBV7-2,TRBD1,-,TRBJ1-2,CASSLIGTGLYGYTF,TGTGCCAGCAGCTTAATAGGGACAGGCCTCTATGGCTACACCTTC
TRBV7-3,-,-,TRBJ2-1,CASSQMPGEQFF,TGTGCCAGCAGCCAAATGCCGGGTGAGCAGTTCTTC
TRBV12-5,TRBD2,-,TRBJ2-7,CASGLDVSSGTHHFYEQYF,TGTGCTAGTGGTTTGGATGTTAGTAGCGGGACCCACCACTTCTACGAGCAGTACTTC
TRBV6-5,TRBD1,once,TRBJ1-5,CASGTDRASNQPQHF,TGTGCCAGCGGAACGGACAGGGCCAGCAATCAGCCCCAGCATTTT
TRBV27,TRBD1,-,TRBJ2-1,CASRSQGAVNEQFF,TGTGCCAGCAGGTCCCAGGGGGCGGTCAATGAGCAGTTCTTC
TRBV7-3,TRBD1,once,TRBJ2-7,CASSFDRVSEQYF,TGTGCCAGCAGCTTTGACAGGGTCAGCGAGCAGTACTTC
TRBV14,-,few,TRBJ1-4,CASSLQGSANEKLFF,TGTGCCAGCAGCCTACAGGGTAGTGCTAATGAAAAACTGTTTTTT
TRBV19,-,-,TRBJ1-2,CASSKSGFSGYTF,TGTGCCAGTAGCAAATCAGGGTTCTCTGGCTACACCTTC
TRBV27,TRBD2,-,TRBJ2-7,CASSSSGSGYEQYF,TGTGCCAGCAGTTCCAGCGGGAGCGGGTACGAGCAGTACTTC
TRBV28,TRBD1,-,TRBJ1-2,CASSSGQGNYGYTF,TGTGCCAGCAGCTCGGGACAGGGTAACTATGGCTACACCTTC
TRBV11-3,-,-,TRBJ2-7,CASSQTVSYEQYF,TGTGCCAGCAGCCAGACAGTGTCCTACGAGCAGTACTTC
TRBV11-2,TRBD1,-,TRBJ1-1,CASSFPLGQGAGDTEAFF,TGTGCCAGCAGCTTTCCCCTGGGACAGGGGGCCGGGGACACTGAAGCTTTCTTT
TRBV15,-,-,TRBJ2-3,CATSRVGDIYTQYF,TGTGCCACCAGCCGAGTCGGTGACATATATACGCAGTATTTT
TRBV18,TRBD1,-,TRBJ1-1,CASSPPTGVAAFF,TGTGCCAGCTCACCACCGACAGGGGTCGCAGCTTTCTTT
TRBV29-1,TRBD2,-,TRBJ2-5,CSVSRVSGSDGETQYF,TGCAGCGTAAGCAGGGTCAGCGGGAGTGATGGAGAGACCCAGTACTTC
TRBV28,TRBD1,-,TRBJ2-5,CASRPRDRYQETQYF,TGTGCCAGCAGGCCTCGGGACAGGTACCAAGAGACCCAGTACTTC
TRBV2,TRBD1,-,TRBJ1-2,CASSVPGQRYYGYTF,TGTGCCAGCAGTGTCCCGGGACAGCGATACTATGGCTACACCTTC
TRBV5-1,-,-,TRBJ2-2,CASSLRTGRNTGELFF,TGCGCCAGCAGCTTGCGCACAGGGAGGAACACCGGGGAGCTGTTTTTT
TRBV11-2,-,-,TRBJ2-1,CASSFNRVNEQFF,TGTGCCAGCAGCTTTAACAGGGTCAATGAGCAGTTCTTC
TRBV7-9,-,-,TRBJ1-1,CASSLARTVDEAFF,TGTGCCAGCAGCTTAGCCCGGACAGTGGATGAAGCTTTCTTT
TRBV30,-,few,TRBJ2-7,CAWSVQNYEQYF,TGTGCCTGGAGTGTCCAGAACTACGAGCAGTACTTC
TRBV28,TRBD1,-,TRBJ2-7,CASSPQGASYEQYF,TGTGCCAGCAGTCCACAGGGGGCATCCTACGAGCAGTACTTC
TRBV14,TRBD2,-,TRBJ2-5,CASSRGTSGAGASQETQYF,TGTGCCAGCAGCCGAGGGACTAGCGGGGCGGGGGCCTCCCAAGAGACCCAGTACTTC
TRBV7-2,TRBD1,-,TRBJ2-3,CASSLVTGLSTDTQYF,TGTGCCAGCAGCTTAGTGACAGGGTTAAGCACAGATACGCAGTATTTT
TRBV19,-,-,TRBJ2-7,CASSIRGAGTYEQYF,TGTGCCAGTAGTATCAGGGGGGCGGGGACCTACGAGCAGTACTTC
TRBV21-1,-,few,TRBJ2-2,CASSRRLAGADGELFF,TGTGCCAGCAGCCGCAGACTAGCGGGAGCGGACGGGGAGCTGTTTTTT
TRBV9,TRBD1,-,TRBJ2-7,CASSGGTGDYEQYF,TGTGCCAGCAGCGGCGGGACAGGGGACTACGAGCAGTACTTC
TRBV2,TRBD2,-,TRBJ2-5,CASSRTSVYVETQYF,TGTGCCAGCAGTCGGACTAGCGTCTACGTGGAGACCCAGTACTTC
TRBV19,-,-,TRBJ2-1,CASSILNRGNEQFF,TGTGCCAGTAGTATATTAAATAGGGGCAATGAGCAGTTCTTC
TRBV7-2,-,-,TRBJ2-6,CASSSSRAGANVLTF,TGTGCCAGCAGCTCGAGCAGGGCTGGGGCCAACGTCCTGACTTTC
TRBV7-2,-,-,TRBJ2-3,CASSLGVRTTGTDTQYF,TGTGCCAGCAGCTTAGGAGTGCGGACTACTGGCACAGATACGCAGTATTTT
TRBV5-1,-,-,TRBJ2-7,CASSPGGSSSYEQYF,TGCGCCAGCAGCCCTGGAGGATCCAGCTCCTACGAGCAGTACTTC
TRBV7-2,TRBD1,-,TRBJ2-7,CASRETGGLTYEQYF,TGTGCCAGCAGGGAGACAGGGGGCCTGACCTACGAGCAGTACTTC
TRBV4-1,TRBD1,-,TRBJ1-2,CASSPAQGATGYTF,TGCGCCAGCAGCCCAGCGCAGGGGGCTACTGGCTACACCTTC
TRBV10-3,-,-,TRBJ2-7,CAISEISGISYEQYF,TGTGCCATCAGTGAGATTAGCGGAATCTCCTACGAGCAGTACTTC
TRBV25-1,-,once,TRBJ1-6,CASRQGRGAHSPLHF,TGTGCCAGCAGGCAGGGCAGGGGAGCGCATTCACCCCTCCACTTT
TRBV5-4,TRBD1,-,TRBJ2-1,CASSAGQGARFTYNEQFF,TGTGCCAGCAGCGCGGGACAGGGGGCGCGGTTTACGTACAATGAGCAGTTCTTC
TRBV10-3,-,-,TRBJ1-1,CAISDAGEDTEAFF,TGTGCCATCAGTGATGCGGGGGAGGACACTGAAGCTTTCTTT
TRBV4-1,-,few,TRBJ2-1,CASSQEGVPYNEQFF,TGCGCCAGCAGCCAAGAAGGGGTACCCTACAATGAGCAGTTCTTC
TRBV5-4,-,-,TRBJ1-2,CASSSSGHSDYGYTF,TGTGCCAGCAGCTCCTCCGGACACTCGGACTATGGCTACACCTTC
TRBV29-1,-,few,TRBJ1-1,CSVDGGAGGAEAFF,TGCAGCGTTGATGGGGGTGCGGGAGGGGCTGAAGCTTTCTTT
TRBV7-9,-,-,TRBJ1-1,CASSRAVGGGTEAFF,TGTGCCAGCAGCCGAGCCGTGGGAGGCGGAACTGAAGCTTTCTTT
TRBV10-3,TRBD2,-,TRBJ2-1,CAISETSGRNYNEQFF,TGTGCCATCAGTGAGACTAGCGGGAGGAACTACAATGAGCAGTTCTTC
TRBV9,TRBD2,few,TRBJ2-1,CASSVASTSGILEEQFF,TGTGCCAGCAGCGTAGCTTCGACTAGCGGGATTCTCGAGGAGCAGTTCTTC
TRBV5-1,TRBD2,-,TRBJ2-1,CASSLALAGYNEQFF,TGCGCCAGCAGCTTGGCACTAGCGGGGTACAATGAGCAGTTCTTC
TRBV3-1/TRBV3-2,-,few,TRBJ1-2,CASSQAPDYGYTF,TGTGCCAGCAGCCAAGCTCCGGACTATGGCTACACCTTC
TRBV15,TRBD2,-,TRBJ2-2,CATSTGTRGTGELFF,TGTGCCACCAGCACCGGGACTAGAGGCACCGGGGAGCTGTTTTTT
TRBV19,-,-,TRBJ2-7,CASSMGLGTTSYEQYF,TGTGCCAGTAGTATGGGGTTGGGGACAACCTCCTACGAGCAGTACTTC
TRBV5-8,TRBD2,-,TRBJ2-1,CASSVTGTSAYEQFF,TGTGCCAGCAGCGTTACCGGGACTAGCGCCTATGAGCAGTTCTTC